A single sample gave rise to the 27 T cell receptor beta chains below, sequenced in a study of T cells in Graves' hyperthyroidism and ophthalmopathy. Using RNA transcripts as the source, TCR beta CDR3 regions were amplified. TCR CDR3 underwent first-round RT-PCR with the HTBI primer set. TCRdb called the multiplex PCR reads again in MiXCR, with one record for every CDR3 protein. Among approximately 400,000 distinct CDR3 sequences listed, roughly 14% were seen once. Sequencing was carried out using blood. These receptor sequences come from a woman aged 25 to 45 with Graves' ophthalmopathy.

Turning to this clonotype: This may be a read error: a much more frequent sequence differs by one nucleotide. The CDR3 region has the DNA TGCAGTGCTAGATCTAGCACACAAGGGACCCAGTACTTC. As protein: CSARSSTQGTQYF. The chain has TRBV20-1 and TRBJ2-5, with D possibly being TRBD2 (5 bases). The germline V gene has CDR1 DFQATT and CDR2 SNEGSKA (reference sequence). This CDR3 spans 13 amino acids.

This clonotype was seen repeatedly, ten times or more. The gene calls are TRBV11-2 and TRBJ2-7; 11 bases fit TRBD2. In germline, CDR1 is SGHAT, CDR2 FQNNGV. V trimming: 1 base; J trimming: 3 bases; junction bases outside the gene matches: 2. CDR3 length: 15 amino acids. CDR3 sequence (DNA): TGTGCCAGCAGCTTAGTTACTAGCGGGGGCTACGAGCAGTACTTC. Translating it yields CASSLVTSGGYEQYF.

This clonotype was picked up many times. The chain employs TRBV2 and TRBJ2-3; a weak D match, TRBD2 (5 bases). Germline V lookup: CDR1 SNHLY, CDR2 FYNNEI. CDR3 length equals 17 residues. Trimming took off 2 bases at V and 4 bases at J, with 19 bases between the two ends. In DNA, the CDR3 is TGTGCCAGCAGTGAAAACTGGACTCCGTGGGCCGCAGATACGCAGTATTTT. It is translated as CASSENWTPWAADTQYF.

This clonotype appeared a few times. The CDR3 loop reads CSARDRGHQYEQYF. CDR3 DNA sequence: TGCAGTGCTAGGGACAGGGGGCATCAGTACGAGCAGTACTTC. This chain connects TRBV20-1 to TRBJ2-7, with TRBD1 matching over 11 bases. Unmatched junction bases numbered 5, after V lost 3 bases and J lost 4 bases. The CDR3 is 14 amino acids. Germline CDR1 DFQATT, CDR2 SNEGSKA (reference sequence).

This clonotype was seen many times. J is TRBJ1-2 and V is TRBV10-3; D is unresolved. Germline values: CDR1 ENHRY, CDR2 SYGVKD. The CDR3 has 13 residues. V was trimmed by 8 bases and J by 4 bases, leaving 14 bases between them. The CDR3 here is CAIPGPDSYGYTF. The CDR3 region has the DNA TGTGCCATCCCTGGGCCAGATTCCTATGGCTACACCTTC.

In this sample, this clonotype turned up many times. The chain has TRBV12-3 or TRBV12-4 and TRBJ2-2, with a weak D call TRBD2 (7 bases). Trimming shortened V by 6 bases and J by 6 bases, and 14 bases separated the two germline ends. This CDR3 comprises 14 residues. The CDR3 nucleotides are TGTGCCAGCAGCCTTGGGGGGGGCTCCGGGGAGCTGTTTTTT. Translating it yields CASSLGGGSGELFF.

The chain has TRBV9 and TRBJ2-1, with D perhaps given as TRBD1 or TRBD2 (5 bases each). From germline, CDR1 is SGDLS and CDR2 YYNGEE. The length of the CDR3 is 15 residues. Trimming took off 3 bases at V and 4 bases at J, with 14 bases between the two ends. The CDR3 is CASSDAGTEYNEQFF. The CDR3 DNA follows: TGTGCCAGCAGCGACGCTGGGACGGAATACAATGAGCAGTTCTTC.

There are a few counts of this clonotype. This rearrangement joins TRBV6-6 to TRBJ1-3, with 8 bases fitting TRBD1. Trimming at V came to 0 bases and at J to 6 bases, leaving 7 bases not matched to a gene. Germline assignment: CDR1 MNHNY and CDR2 SVGAGI (reference sequence). The CDR3 spans 16 residues. The CDR3 region is CASSYSIAGGENTIYF. CDR3 in DNA: TGTGCCAGCAGTTACTCGATAGCAGGGGGCGAAAACACCATATATTTT.

Ten or more counts support this clonotype. The rearrangement joins TRBV15 to TRBJ1-1, with D uncertain. Trimming stripped 4 bases from V and 2 bases from J, with 5 bases between. The CDR3 contains 12 residues. The germline V gene encodes CDR1 LNHNV and CDR2 YYDKDF (reference sequence). CDR3 region: CATSTLNTEAFF. The CDR3, as DNA: TGTGCCACCAGCACCCTAAACACTGAAGCTTTCTTT.

A remark on this clonotype: A much more abundant neighbour one base away suggests this may be a read error. The gene calls are TRBV6-1 and TRBJ1-5; 10 bases match TRBD1. Unmatched junction bases numbered 7, after V lost 5 bases and J lost 0 bases. The CDR3 has 17 amino acids. Germline V lookup: CDR1 MNHNS, CDR2 SASEGT. The CDR3 DNA sequence: TGTGCCAGCAGTCCCGGACAGGGGGTTCATAGCAATCAGCCCCAGCATTTT. It specifies CASSPGQGVHSNQPQHF.

The sample holds many counts of this clonotype. The gene calls are TRBV20-1 and TRBJ2-3; TRBD2 aligns across 16 bases. The V gene end was trimmed by 6 bases and the J gene end by 1 base; junction bases not matched to a gene: 7. The CDR3 is 17 residues long. Germline V lookup: CDR1 DFQATT, CDR2 SNEGSKA (reference sequence). The CDR3 DNA reads as TGCAGTGCCACGGGACTAGCGGGGGGGCCACGCACAGATACGCAGTATTTT. Its translation is CSATGLAGGPRTDTQYF.

The sample holds many counts of this clonotype. The rearrangement links TRBV3-1 to TRBJ2-7, with unresolved D. This CDR3 is built from 13 residues. Germline V gene lookup returns CDR1 LGHDT and CDR2 YNNKEL (reference sequence). The V end was cut by 4 bases, the J end by 3 bases, with 10 bases between. The CDR3 protein is CASSLRSDYEQYF. Written as DNA, the CDR3 is TGTGCCAGCAGCCTCCGTTCAGACTACGAGCAGTACTTC.

At least ten counts were recorded for this clonotype. This chain uses TRBV7-9 with TRBJ2-1; D is uncertain. CDR3 length equals 13 residues. CDR1 is SEHNR, CDR2 FQNEAQ, per germline (reference sequence). Between the trimmed V and J ends, which lost 0 bases and 8 bases, there was a span of 8 bases. CDR3 sequence: CASSLASNDEQFF. The CDR3 region has the DNA TGTGCCAGCAGCTTAGCTAGTAACGATGAGCAGTTCTTC.

This clonotype was detected many times. This chain's CDR3 is CASNAFPLGKSLQYF. The CDR3 region has the DNA TGTGCCAGCAACGCTTTCCCTCTGGGCAAAAGCCTCCAGTACTTC. The chain employs TRBV7-9 and TRBJ2-5; unclear D gene. The CDR3 covers 15 residues. V shed 7 bases and J shed 10 bases, with 25 bases lying between them. Germline lookup yields CDR1 SEHNR and CDR2 FQNEAQ (reference sequence).

This clonotype was seen many times. The gene calls are TRBV15 and TRBJ1-5; 7 positions agree with TRBD1. This CDR3 has 15 amino acids. The germline CDR1 and CDR2 sequences are LNHNV and YYDKDF (reference sequence). V shed 5 bases and J 6 bases; nucleotides not matched to a gene: 10. Here the CDR3 DNA reads TGTGCCACCAGCCGAGGGGGCGCAGACGGTCAGCCCCAGCATTTT. Residues: CATSRGGADGQPQHF.

This clonotype was seen at least ten times. The chain is built from TRBV12-3 or TRBV12-4 and TRBJ1-5; D unresolved. The CDR3 is 14 amino acids. V was shortened by 1 base and J by 4 bases, with 8 bases between the two germline ends. The CDR3 sequence is CASSLVDENQPQHF. The CDR3 nucleotides read TGTGCCAGCAGTTTAGTAGATGAAAATCAGCCCCAGCATTTT.

This clonotype turned up a few times. With a much larger clone just one base away, this may be a read error. This chain links TRBV7-2 with TRBJ2-7, with TRBD1 as a possible D gene (5 bases). V lost 8 bases and J lost 6, with 14 bases in between. This CDR3 comprises 12 residues. Per the germline V gene, CDR1 is SGHTA and CDR2 is FQGNSA. The CDR3 region is CASGPQGVEQYF. CDR3 nucleotide sequence: TGTGCCAGCGGCCCTCAAGGGGTCGAGCAGTACTTC. The whole variable domain, remainder taken from reference TRBV7-2 and TRBJ2-7, is GAGVSQSPSNKVTEKGKDVELRCDPISGHTALYWYRQSLGQGLEFLIYFQGNSAPDKSGLPSDRFSAERTGGSVSTLTIQRTQQEDSAVYLCASGPQGVEQYFGPGTRLTVT.

Many counts were recorded for this clonotype. The CDR3 loop reads CASSQEPAPMNTEAFF. CDR3 DNA sequence: TGCGCCAGCAGCCAAGAGCCGGCACCGATGAACACTGAAGCTTTCTTT. The J gene is TRBJ1-1, the V gene TRBV4-1, with D unresolved. The CDR3 covers 16 residues. Trimming pared 0 bases from V and 0 bases from J, leaving 11 bases between. Germline V gene data show CDR1 as MGHRA and CDR2 as YSYEKL.

This clonotype was observed many times. V is TRBV18 and J is TRBJ1-3; D uncertain. The CDR3 extends over 14 amino acids. V gave up 6 bases and J gave up 0 bases, with 9 bases separating them. Germline V CDR1 and CDR2: KGHSH, LQKENI. The CDR3 sequence is CASSPNYSGNTIYF. The CDR3 nucleotides read TGTGCCAGCTCGCCTAATTACTCTGGAAACACCATATATTTT. The full variable domain, its missing parts supplied by reference TRBV18 and TRBJ1-3, is NAGVMQNPRHLVRRRGQEARLRCSPMKGHSHVYWYRQLPEEGLKFMVYLQKENIIDESGMPKERFSAEFPKEGPSILRIQQVVRGDSAAYFCASSPNYSGNTIYFGEGSWLTVV.

This clonotype has more than one count but fewer than ten. The chain couples TRBV6-5 to TRBJ2-2; no reliable D call. Trimming cost V 0 bases and J 3 bases, with 5 bases left between them. Germline CDR1 is MNHEY and CDR2 is SVGAGI. CDR3 length: 14 amino acids. In nucleotides, the CDR3 is TGTGCCAGCAGTTACTCTAGAGACACCGGGGAGCTGTTTTTT. It codes for CASSYSRDTGELFF.

The table lists this clonotype with many counts. The rearrangement links TRBV7-6 to TRBJ2-3, with D possibly being TRBD1 (5 bases). CDR3 length: 10 residues. Germline CDR1 SGHVS, CDR2 FNYEAQ. The germline V and J ends were trimmed by 7 bases and 6 bases, with 5 bases remaining between them. CDR3 region: CASKGDTQYF. The CDR3 coding sequence is TGTGCCAGCAAGGGGGATACGCAGTATTTT. The full variable domain, with the rest looked up from reference TRBV7-6 and TRBJ2-3, is GAGVSQSPRYKVTKRGQDVALRCDPISGHVSLYWYRQALGQGPEFLTYFNYEAQQDKSGLPNDRFSAERPEGSISTLTIQRTEQRDSAMYRCASKGDTQYFGPGTRLTVL.

This clonotype occurred many times. The V gene is TRBV9, the J gene TRBJ2-1; no clear D. CDR3 length: 13 amino acids. Trimming left V 2 bases short and J 4 bases short, with 7 bases between. From germline, CDR1 is SGDLS and CDR2 YYNGEE. The chain's CDR3 is CASSVDTYNEQFF. DNA of the CDR3: TGTGCCAGCAGCGTCGACACTTACAATGAGCAGTTCTTC.

In the case of this clonotype: A much larger clone differs from this one at a single base, so this may be a read error. This CDR3 is missing its conserved last phenylalanine or tryptophan, likely due to a read error. V and J are TRBV12-3 or TRBV12-4 and TRBJ2-2; D call uncertain. V was trimmed by 6 bases and J by 5 bases, leaving 7 bases between them. CDR3 length: 12 amino acids. The CDR3 DNA is TGTGCCAGCAGGTTTTTTACCGGGGAGCTGTTTTCT. The encoded protein is CASRFFTGELFS.

Note on this clonotype: Relative to the germline gene, one junction end is altered; a read error may explain this. This rearrangement joins TRBV11-3 to TRBJ1-2; D not certain. There are 13 residues in the CDR3. Germline values: CDR1 SGHNT, CDR2 YENEEA. As DNA, the CDR3 is TGTGCCAGCAGTACTCATCGGCCTTATGGCTACGCCTTC. It specifies CASSTHRPYGYAF.

This clonotype was picked up many times. The chain joins TRBV6-1 to TRBJ1-1, with TRBD1 as a possible D gene (5 bases). The length of the CDR3 is 13 residues. Deletions cut 6 bases from V and 4 bases from J, with 12 bases between. The V gene's germline CDR1 is MNHNS and CDR2 SASEGT. The CDR3 sequence is CASSPGRSTEAFF. The CDR3 coding sequence is TGTGCCAGCAGCCCAGGGAGGTCCACTGAAGCTTTCTTT.

This chain joins TRBV6-1 and TRBJ2-1, with 11 bases fitting TRBD1. The ends lost 5 bases at V and 10 bases at J; junction bases unmatched: 7. The germline CDR1 and CDR2 sequences are MNHNS and SASEGT. This CDR3 spans 14 amino acids. The CDR3, as DNA: TGTGCCAGCAGTCCCGGACAGGGGGCAGGGGAGCAGTTCTTC. It is translated as CASSPGQGAGEQFF.

This clonotype occurred many times. The chain recombines TRBV2 with TRBJ2-1; TRBD2 matches 9 bases. Germline V gene lookup returns CDR1 SNHLY and CDR2 FYNNEI. CDR3 length: 15 residues. J lost 6 bases, V lost 6 bases, and 9 bases had no gene match. The CDR3 spells CASRQLAGGANEQFF. CDR3 DNA: TGTGCCAGCAGGCAACTAGCGGGCGGCGCCAATGAGCAGTTCTTC.